The 15 T cell receptor beta chains listed next were all sequenced from one sample in a study of technical replicates of blood from a handful of donors. Libraries were prepared by immunoSEQ multiplex PCR; TCRdb keeps only in-frame clonotypes and omits some of them. The sample holds around 95,000 clones; about 94% are singletons and the top ten take approximately 0.24%. Sequencing used T cells isolated from PBMCs. These receptors all stem from a human donor in good health.

The V gene is TRBV5-1, the J gene TRBJ2-5, with 7 nucleotides matching TRBD1. Trimming took 4 bases from V and 2 from J; bases not matched to a gene: 8. CDR1 SGHRS and CDR2 YFSETQ come from the germline V gene. CDR3 length equals 15 residues. DNA for the CDR3: TGCGCCAGCAGCAGGACAGGTGCCATGCAAGAGACCCAGTACTTC. Translated, it gives CASSRTGAMQETQYF.

In DNA form, the CDR3 reads TGCGCCAGCAGCTTGGAGGGGTATATCACTGAAGCTTTCTTT. Protein product: CASSLEGYITEAFF. This chain links TRBV5-1 with TRBJ1-1; weak D call: TRBD1 (5 bases). Germline-derived CDR1 and CDR2 are SGHRS and YFSETQ. With 0 bases removed from V and 4 bases from J, the gap between germline ends came to 10 bases. This CDR3 region has 14 residues.

The chain recombines TRBV19 with TRBJ2-2; 16 bases match TRBD2. V was clipped by 0 bases and J by 1 base; unmatched bases: 8. The CDR3 length is 21 residues. Germline V lookup: CDR1 LNHDA, CDR2 SQIVND (reference sequence). The CDR3 loop reads CASSIDLSGLAGGVNTGELFF. For the CDR3, the DNA is TGTGCCAGTAGTATAGATCTATCGGGACTAGCGGGAGGGGTGAACACCGGGGAGCTGTTTTTT.

This chain links TRBV6-1 with TRBJ1-1, with TRBD1 as a possible D gene (6 bases). This CDR3 comprises 16 residues. The germline gives CDR1 MNHNS, CDR2 SASEGT. V was clipped by 0 bases and J by 7 bases, with 18 bases between them. The CDR3 region has the DNA TGTGCCAGCAGTGAAGCAATAGGGGGGGGATATGGTGAAGCTTTCTTT. This encodes CASSEAIGGGYGEAFF.

The rearrangement uses TRBV6-4 and TRBJ1-5; no clear D. This CDR3 region has 15 residues. V shed 2 bases and J shed 0 bases, with 8 bases lying between them. Per germline, CDR1 MRHNA and CDR2 SNTAGT. The CDR3 DNA reads as TGTGCCAGCAGTGACAGAGGAGGTAGCAATCAGCCCCAGCATTTT. It specifies CASSDRGGSNQPQHF.

This chain joins TRBV19 and TRBJ1-3; TRBD1 might be the D (6 bases). Germline V gene sequence: CDR1 LNHDA, CDR2 SQIVND (reference sequence). Trimming shortened V by 3 bases and J by 0 bases, and 15 bases separated the two germline ends. The CDR3 contains 17 residues. CDR3 in DNA: TGTGCCAGTAGTATTTCTTTGGGACATCTCTCTGGAAACACCATATATTTT. It translates to CASSISLGHLSGNTIYF.

The V call is TRBV19, the J call TRBJ2-3; a possible D gene is TRBD1 (5 bases). Trimming left V 5 bases short and J 3 bases short, with 12 bases between. The CDR3 is made up of 14 amino acids. CDR1 is LNHDA and CDR2 is SQIVND in the germline V gene (reference sequence). The CDR3 coding sequence is TGTGCCAGTAGTGTCCGACAGTTAACAGATACGCAGTATTTT. This encodes CASSVRQLTDTQYF.

The V gene is TRBV5-5, the J gene TRBJ2-7; 13 bases match TRBD2. The germline V gene encodes CDR1 SGHKS and CDR2 YYEKEE (reference sequence). The CDR3 length is 16 residues. V was clipped by 4 bases and J by 4 bases; unmatched bases: 8. Here the CDR3 DNA reads TGTGCCAGCAGCAAATCCCCGGGACTAGCGGGGTACGAGCAGTACTTC. Translating it yields CASSKSPGLAGYEQYF.

The chain carries TRBV2 and TRBJ1-2, with 8 positions matching TRBD1. Germline values: CDR1 SNHLY, CDR2 FYNNEI. The ends lost 8 bases at V and 5 bases at J; junction bases unmatched: 7. CDR3 length: 13 residues. CDR3 in amino acids: CASVSDREYGYTF. In DNA, the CDR3 is TGTGCCAGCGTTTCGGACAGGGAGTATGGCTACACCTTC.

CDR3 protein: CASSYTVYGGGETQYF. CDR3 nucleotides: TGTGCCAGCAGTTACACAGTTTATGGGGGAGGGGAGACCCAGTACTTC. V and J are TRBV6-6 and TRBJ2-5; 7 nucleotides align to TRBD2. Germline values: CDR1 MNHNY, CDR2 SVGAGI (reference sequence). The CDR3 totals 16 residues. After removal of 2 bases from V and 5 bases from J, the junction contained 11 bases not matched to a gene.

V and J are TRBV5-1 and TRBJ1-5; D ambiguous. Trimming shortened V by 0 bases and J by 6 bases, and 10 bases separated the two germline ends. The CDR3 consists of 14 residues. Germline V gives CDR1 SGHRS, CDR2 YFSETQ. The CDR3, as DNA: TGCGCCAGCAGCTTGGACGGGAGTGGTCAGCCCCAGCATTTT. It encodes CASSLDGSGQPQHF.

This chain joins TRBV14 and TRBJ1-6, with D perhaps matching TRBD1 (5 bases). This CDR3 has 17 amino acids. The V gene lost 1 base and the J gene lost 8 bases, with 18 bases spanning the gap. Germline lookup yields CDR1 SGHDN and CDR2 FVKESK. This CDR3 is CASSQGGLMKIDSPLHF. The CDR3 DNA reads as TGTGCCAGCAGCCAAGGGGGCCTCATGAAAATTGATTCACCCCTCCACTTT. Combining the CDR3 with reference TRBV14 and TRBJ1-6 gives the whole variable domain EAGVTQFPSHSVIEKGQTVTLRCDPISGHDNLYWYRRVMGKEIKFLLHFVKESKQDESGMPNNRFLAERTGGTYSTLKVQPAELEDSGVYFCASSQGGLMKIDSPLHFGNGTRLTVT.

Only a few counts were recorded for this clone. The chain links TRBV10-2 to TRBJ2-7; TRBD2 aligns across 9 bases. CDR1 is WSHSY, CDR2 SAAADI, per germline. V lost 6 bases and J lost 0; bases outside the gene matches: 9. This CDR3 is 16 amino acids long. The CDR3: CASRKGTSSDSYEQYF. CDR3 bases: TGCGCCAGCAGGAAGGGGACTAGCTCGGACTCCTACGAGCAGTACTTC.

The chain combines TRBV6-1 with TRBJ1-1; no clear D. Germline V gene sequence: CDR1 MNHNS, CDR2 SASEGT. Trimming removed 3 bases at V and 5 bases at J, with 13 bases between. The CDR3 covers 14 residues. The CDR3 DNA reads TGTGCCAGCAGTGATGGGCGAGGGATGACTGAAGCTTTCTTT. Protein: CASSDGRGMTEAFF.

The chain uses TRBV19 and TRBJ2-2; 9 positions match TRBD1. CDR1 and CDR2 from the germline V gene are LNHDA and SQIVND (reference sequence). Trimming took 5 bases from V and 6 from J; bases not matched to a gene: 7. The CDR3 runs 15 residues. The DNA for the CDR3 is TGTGCCAGTAGTTCACAGGGGGCGCGGGCCGGGGAGCTGTTTTTT. Amino acids: CASSSQGARAGELFF.